One sample yielded the 31 T cell receptor beta chains listed below, sequenced in a study of T-cell reconstitution after alpha-beta-depleted transplantation in children. A TCRbeta library incorporating unique molecular identifiers was prepared. TCRdb ran MiXCR on the PCR reads and lists one entry per CDR3 protein. The sample consists of about 980,000 distinct CDR3 sequences, roughly 29% of them appearing once. The source was PBMCs, mostly from graft donor cells, collected 360 days after TCRalphabeta/CD19-depleted stem cell transplant. These receptors all come from a boy younger than two who had a stem cell transplant for SCID, so the T cells may come from the graft donor.

This clonotype has more than one count but fewer than ten. V usage is TRBV9 and J usage is TRBJ1-1; no clear D gene. V dropped 3 bases and J dropped 5 bases, with 14 bases sitting between them. The germline V gene has CDR1 SGDLS and CDR2 YYNGEE. The CDR3 consists of 14 residues. The CDR3 DNA follows: TGTGCCAGCAGCGCCCAGGAAGGGTTTACTGAAGCTTTCTTT. Translation: CASSAQEGFTEAFF.

The J gene is TRBJ1-5, the V gene TRBV5-5; possible D gene TRBD1, 5 bases. In germline, CDR1 is SGHKS, CDR2 YYEKEE (reference sequence). Trimming pared 0 bases from V and 6 bases from J, leaving 7 bases between. This CDR3 has 13 residues. The CDR3 spells CASSLAGGQPQHF. As DNA, the CDR3 is TGTGCCAGCAGCTTGGCCGGGGGTCAGCCCCAGCATTTT.

This clonotype was observed a handful of times. This chain connects TRBV12-3 or TRBV12-4 to TRBJ2-3; the D is unclear. V was cut by 6 bases and J by 2 bases, with 6 bases left in between. The CDR3 spans 12 residues. The CDR3 sequence is CASRSPTDTQYF. The CDR3 DNA follows: TGTGCCAGCAGGTCCCCCACAGATACGCAGTATTTT.

V usage is TRBV28 and J usage is TRBJ1-5, with D possibly being TRBD1 (5 bases). V was pared by 6 bases and J by 0 bases, with 12 bases between. The CDR3 covers 15 residues. CDR1 and CDR2 from the germline V gene are MDHEN and SYDVKM. The CDR3 sequence: CASSLRGLSNQPQHF. The CDR3 coding sequence is TGTGCCAGCAGCCTACGGGGCCTTAGCAATCAGCCCCAGCATTTT.

The CDR3 DNA follows: TGCGCCAGCAGCTGGGGGTGGGGGCTGGGCCCCGAGCAGTACTTC. Translated, it gives CASSWGWGLGPEQYF. This sequence joins TRBV5-1 and TRBJ2-7, with a tentative D call TRBD1 (6 bases). The CDR3 spans 15 residues. Germline CDR1 reads SGHRS; CDR2 reads YFSETQ. V lost 3 bases to trimming and J lost 6 bases, with 19 bases between them.

The chain carries TRBV20-1 and TRBJ2-7; D is possibly TRBD1 or TRBD2 (6 bases each). This CDR3 region has 13 residues. V lost 1 base, J lost 4 bases, and 11 bases lay in between. Germline assignment: CDR1 DFQATT and CDR2 SNEGSKA (reference sequence). CDR3 in DNA: TGCAGTGCTAGAGGGGGGGCAGAATACGAGCAGTACTTC. It specifies CSARGGAEYEQYF.

The table lists this clonotype with a few counts. This sequence joins TRBV6-5 and TRBJ2-2; D may be TRBD2 (6 bases). Trimming cost V 10 bases and J 1 base, with 16 bases left between them. The CDR3 spans 15 residues. Germline lookup yields CDR1 MNHEY and CDR2 SVGAGI. The CDR3 loop reads CATHHGSKNTGELFF. Here the CDR3 DNA reads TGTGCCACGCATCACGGGAGCAAGAACACCGGGGAGCTGTTTTTT.

V and J are TRBV7-9 and TRBJ1-2, with a weak D call TRBD1 (5 bases). Germline lookup yields CDR1 SEHNR and CDR2 FQNEAQ (reference sequence). This CDR3 has 15 amino acids. Trimming left V 0 bases short and J 2 bases short, with 10 bases between. CDR3 bases: TGTGCCAGCAGCTTAGCGCTGGGGGGGAACTATGGCTACACCTTC. Its translation is CASSLALGGNYGYTF.

This chain uses TRBV9 with TRBJ2-1; TRBD2 is a possible D gene (5 bases). The germline gives CDR1 SGDLS, CDR2 YYNGEE. V dropped 3 bases and J dropped 3 bases, with 10 bases sitting between them. The CDR3 loop spans 14 amino acids. This chain's CDR3 is CASSAEGFYNEQFF. DNA of the CDR3: TGTGCCAGCAGCGCTGAGGGATTCTACAATGAGCAGTTCTTC.

The chain employs TRBV12-3 or TRBV12-4 and TRBJ2-3; 13 positions match TRBD2. The CDR3 has 18 residues. V dropped 3 bases and J dropped 6; count of bases not matched to a gene: 12. CDR3 region: CASSFNSLAGGDLDTQYF. Written as DNA, the CDR3 is TGTGCCAGCAGTTTCAACTCACTAGCGGGGGGGGATCTGGATACGCAGTATTTT.

The chain employs TRBV6-2 or TRBV6-3 and TRBJ2-1; D is unclear. CDR1 and CDR2 (germline): MNHEY, SVGEGT. Trimming left V 6 bases short and J 1 base short, with 10 bases between. The CDR3 is 14 residues long. CDR3 nucleotides: TGTGCCAGCAGGGCCTTTAAGTCCTACAATGAGCAGTTCTTC. It codes for CASRAFKSYNEQFF.

The gene calls are TRBV5-6 and TRBJ1-5; no definite D call. This CDR3 has 14 amino acids. V shed 0 bases and J shed 4 bases, with 8 bases lying between them. Germline V lookup: CDR1 SGHDT, CDR2 YYEEEE. CDR3 sequence (DNA): TGTGCCAGCAGCTTGGGACTTGCGAATCAGCCCCAGCATTTT. Translated: CASSLGLANQPQHF.

The chain has TRBV11-2 and TRBJ2-3; 14 bases align to TRBD2. Germline V CDR1 and CDR2: SGHAT, FQNNGV. The CDR3 consists of 14 residues. J was trimmed by 8 bases and V by 4 bases; bases with no gene match: 2. The CDR3 reads CASSSGLAGGTQYF. The CDR3 DNA follows: TGTGCCAGCAGCTCCGGACTAGCGGGGGGTACGCAGTATTTT.

This clonotype was detected only a few times. The gene calls are TRBV7-9 and TRBJ1-2; D is unclear. CDR1 and CDR2 (germline): SEHNR, FQNEAQ (reference sequence). Trimming pared 1 base from V and 8 bases from J, leaving 11 bases between. This CDR3 region has 13 residues. The CDR3 nucleotides read TGTGCCAGCAGCTTAGTGGACGCCTGGGGCTACACCTTC. It yields the protein CASSLVDAWGYTF.

The chain joins TRBV27 to TRBJ1-4; D call uncertain. V was shortened by 8 bases and J by 0 bases, with 16 bases between the two germline ends. CDR1 and CDR2 (germline): MNHEY, SMNVEV (reference sequence). There are 16 residues in the CDR3. The CDR3 here is CASAFVSAPTNEKLFF. CDR3 nucleotides: TGTGCCAGCGCGTTCGTGTCGGCTCCAACTAATGAAAAACTGTTTTTT. Based on the CDR3 plus reference TRBV27 and TRBJ1-4, the full variable domain is EAQVTQNPRYLITVTGKKLTVTCSQNMNHEYMSWYRQDPGLGLRQIYYSMNVEVTDKGDVPEGYKVSRKEKRNFPLILESPSPNQTSLYFCASAFVSAPTNEKLFFGSGTQLSVL.

This clonotype has a count of ten or more. V and J are TRBV5-1 and TRBJ2-1; no reliable D call. The CDR3 is made up of 13 amino acids. Germline CDR1 is SGHRS and CDR2 is YFSETQ. Trimming left V 0 bases short and J 8 bases short, with 9 bases between. Written as DNA, the CDR3 is TGCGCCAGCAGCTTGGTGGGCGGAGATGAGCAGTTCTTC. This encodes CASSLVGGDEQFF.

This clonotype was recorded a few times. The chain couples TRBV4-1 to TRBJ2-7; 7 positions match TRBD1. The trim removed 5 bases at V and 6 bases at J, leaving 4 bases unmatched. Germline V CDR1 and CDR2: MGHRA, YSYEKL. The CDR3 is 12 residues long. The CDR3 region is CASSTSGGEQYF. The CDR3 bases are TGCGCCAGCAGCACATCAGGGGGCGAGCAGTACTTC.

The rearrangement joins TRBV4-1 to TRBJ2-3; D not certain. The CDR3 totals 13 residues. Trimming shortened V by 3 bases and J by 2 bases, and 6 bases separated the two germline ends. Germline V gene data show CDR1 as MGHRA and CDR2 as YSYEKL. CDR3 in amino acids: CASSHANTDTQYF. CDR3 DNA sequence: TGCGCCAGCAGCCATGCTAACACAGATACGCAGTATTTT.

The chain has TRBV5-1 and TRBJ2-1; 7 nucleotides match TRBD1. Per the germline V gene, CDR1 is SGHRS and CDR2 is YFSETQ. J was trimmed by 1 base and V by 4 bases; bases with no gene match: 14. The CDR3 loop spans 18 amino acids. The CDR3 DNA reads as TGCGCCAGCAGCCCCATCCCTCGGACAGGTCGTTCCTACAATGAGCAGTTCTTC. Translated: CASSPIPRTGRSYNEQFF.

The V and J genes are TRBV7-2 and TRBJ2-5; D is uncertain. Germline V gives CDR1 SGHTA, CDR2 FQGNSA. Trimming took 2 bases from V and 3 from J, leaving 16 bases between them. The CDR3 consists of 16 residues. DNA for the CDR3: TGTGCCAGCAGCTTACCTCTAGAAGGGCTCGAAGAGACCCAGTACTTC. Protein product: CASSLPLEGLEETQYF.

The chain is built from TRBV7-3 and TRBJ2-5; no clear D. This CDR3 is built from 14 residues. Trimming pared 5 bases from V and 0 bases from J, leaving 10 bases between. The germline V gene encodes CDR1 SGHTA and CDR2 FQGTGA. CDR3 sequence (DNA): TGTGCCAGCAGCCGGACCTGGCACCAAGAGACCCAGTACTTC. Its translation: CASSRTWHQETQYF.

The gene calls are TRBV18 and TRBJ2-3; 13 bases map to TRBD2. The V and J ends lost 8 bases and 8 bases, in that order; junction bases with no gene match: 10. Germline V lookup: CDR1 KGHSH, CDR2 LQKENI. The CDR3 runs to 15 residues. In DNA, the CDR3 is TGTGCCAGCCTGGGACTAGCGGGGTCCCAGGGTACGCAGTATTTT. Translation: CASLGLAGSQGTQYF.

This clonotype showed up just a few times. DNA for the CDR3: TGCGCCAGCAGCCAGGGACTCCGCACAGATACGCAGTATTTT. This gives the protein CASSQGLRTDTQYF. This chain joins TRBV10-2 and TRBJ2-3, with D tentatively TRBD2 (6 bases). V lost 6 bases and J lost 1, with 11 bases in between. The CDR3 runs to 14 residues. Germline CDR1 and CDR2: WSHSY and SAAADI.

The chain joins TRBV20-1 to TRBJ1-1; 9 nucleotides agree with TRBD1. This CDR3 has 14 amino acids. J was trimmed by 0 bases and V by 5 bases; bases with no gene match: 4. Germline values: CDR1 DFQATT, CDR2 SNEGSKA (reference sequence). The CDR3 loop reads CSARDRVVNTEAFF. For the CDR3, the DNA is TGCAGTGCTCGGGACAGGGTGGTGAACACTGAAGCTTTCTTT.

This chain uses TRBV5-5 with TRBJ1-1; D is possibly TRBD1 (6 bases). Germline lookup yields CDR1 SGHKS and CDR2 YYEKEE (reference sequence). The CDR3 loop spans 13 amino acids. Trimming shortened V by 2 bases and J by 5 bases, and 10 bases separated the two germline ends. CDR3 amino acids: CASSFIRGTEAFF. The DNA for the CDR3 is TGTGCCAGCAGCTTTATCAGGGGAACTGAAGCTTTCTTT.

This clonotype turned up a few times. The V gene is TRBV5-6, the J gene TRBJ2-3; D is uncertain. This CDR3 has 15 amino acids. Trimming removed 1 base from V and 4 bases from J, with 13 bases in between. Germline loops: CDR1 SGHDT, CDR2 YYEEEE. The CDR3, as DNA: TGTGCCAGCAGCTTGTGGGTCCTTACTTCAGATACGCAGTATTTT. Protein product: CASSLWVLTSDTQYF.

The chain is built from TRBV5-1 and TRBJ2-7, with a weak D call TRBD1 (6 bases). This CDR3 spans 16 amino acids. The germline V gene encodes CDR1 SGHRS and CDR2 YFSETQ. The V end lost 5 bases, the J end lost 2 bases, and 20 bases lay between the germline ends. Here the CDR3 DNA reads TGCGCCAGCAGAACATTCGCAGGGGTGCTGGCCTACGAGCAGTACTTC. Protein product: CASRTFAGVLAYEQYF.

This clonotype is a singleton in its sample. A much larger clone lies one base from this, so it may be a read error. V gene TRBV13 combines with J gene TRBJ2-1; 7 bases map to TRBD2. The V segment lost 2 bases and the J segment 2 bases; nucleotides outside the gene matches: 3. The CDR3 length is 15 residues. CDR1 PRHDT and CDR2 FYEKMQ come from the germline V gene (reference sequence). The CDR3 DNA follows: TGTGCCAGCAGCTTATCCAGCGGGACCTACAATGAGCAGTTCTTC. Its protein product is CASSLSSGTYNEQFF.

A few counts support this clonotype. The rearrangement uses TRBV20-1 and TRBJ2-5; 9 bases match TRBD2. The ends lost 3 bases at V and 3 bases at J; junction bases unmatched: 8. This CDR3 contains 15 residues. The germline gives CDR1 DFQATT, CDR2 SNEGSKA (reference sequence). CDR3 sequence: CSARGASGVEETQYF. The CDR3 DNA reads TGCAGTGCTAGGGGGGCTAGCGGGGTGGAAGAGACCCAGTACTTC.

This chain uses TRBV4-1 with TRBJ2-1, with a weak D call TRBD1 (5 bases). The CDR3 runs to 16 residues. Germline values: CDR1 MGHRA, CDR2 YSYEKL. V was trimmed by 1 base and J by 2 bases, leaving 12 bases between them. The CDR3 DNA is TGCGCCAGCAGCCAAGTTATGGGGCCCACCTACAATGAGCAGTTCTTC. Its translation is CASSQVMGPTYNEQFF.

This clonotype has just a few counts. The J gene is TRBJ2-1, the V gene TRBV7-9, with no clear D. CDR1 and CDR2 from the germline V gene are SEHNR and FQNEAQ (reference sequence). V lost 1 base and J 6 bases, leaving 10 bases between the germline ends. The CDR3 runs 14 residues. CDR3 in DNA: TGTGCCAGCAGCTTAGGGGGTCTCGGCAATGAGCAGTTCTTC. Translation gives CASSLGGLGNEQFF. The full variable domain, completed using reference TRBV7-9 and TRBJ2-1, is DTGVSQNPRHKITKRGQNVTFRCDPISEHNRLYWYRQTLGQGPEFLTYFQNEAQLEKSRLLSDRFSAERPKGSFSTLEIQRTEQGDSAMYLCASSLGGLGNEQFFGPGTRLTVL.